Here is one T cell receptor beta chain with its context. The antigen is not known. The data were obtained in a study of Ad26.COV2.S vaccination and SARS-CoV-2 variants. Treatment defined: some 20 received Ad26.COV2.S at low or high dose, single or two shots; about 5 received placebo; per-sample allocation not given. It was on day 63 after the first vaccine or placebo injection that samples were taken. CDR1 KGHSH and CDR2 LQKENI come from the germline V gene. Trimming cost V 0 bases and J 6 bases; bases outside gene matches: 4. The CDR3 runs to 14 residues. Sequencing used immunoSEQ multiplex PCR; TCRdb keeps in-frame clones, though not all of them. The sample carries hundreds of thousands of clones, approximately 88% recorded once. Study-wide results and caveats: Comparability of non-spike TCR breadth was observed across vaccine and placebo recipients.

The TCR sequence derives from a person aged 18-65 years who received the Ad26.COV2.S COVID-19 vaccine or a placebo. Here the sequenced sample was peripheral blood, taken in a trial of Ad26.COV2.S vaccine versus placebo. The chain has TRBV18 and TRBJ2-7, with 8 bases fitting TRBD2. Written as DNA, the CDR3 is TGTGCCAGCTCACCACCCCTCGGGGGGGGCGAGCAGTACTTC. It yields the protein CASSPPLGGGEQYF.